This TCR beta chain was profiled in a study of naive and memory T cell subsets. Study findings and constraints: RNA-based TCR counts may shift with T cell activation and differentiation. In CD4 and CD8 cells, diversity dropped from naive through EMRA. In naive cells, over 85% of TCR sequences were seen only once. Naive repertoires, especially CD8, held a few larger clonotypes, possibly memory cells re-expressing CD45RA.

From germline, CDR1 is GTSNPN and CDR2 SVGIG (reference sequence). The CDR3 extends over 13 amino acids. V lost 0 bases to trimming and J lost 2 bases, with 7 bases between them. This clonotype was detected a few times. Its antigen is unknown. The beta constant-region primer was an equimolar mix of two oligonucleotides covering TRBC1 and TRBC2. The ligated cDNA underwent four PCR rounds using SP2 and nested alpha and beta constant-region primers. A 12-nucleotide UMI and the SP2 primer were added to the cDNA 3' end by oligonucleotide ligation. TCRdb analysed the UMI-ligation and nested PCR reads with MiXCR anew, one entry per CDR3 protein. The table includes over 110,000 distinct CDR3 sequences, roughly a fifth detected once.

Source material: naive CD8+ T cells from blood. The chain carries TRBV30 and TRBJ1-1; D is ambiguous. The source is a human donor in good health. CDR3 sequence reads: CAWSVQENTEAFF. In nucleotides, the CDR3 is TGTGCCTGGAGTGTACAAGAAAACACTGAAGCTTTCTTT.